This T cell receptor (beta chain) was sequenced for a study of T cell changes during pregnancy in multiple sclerosis. The CDR3 has 15 residues. Germline V CDR1 and CDR2: MNHEY, SMNVEV (reference sequence). V was shortened by 2 bases and J by 1 base, with 9 bases between the two germline ends. TCRdb's table, derived via immunoSEQ multiplex PCR, lists solely in-frame clones and lacks some. The sample has 20,000 or so clones, 80% to 90% seen once. This receptor was taken from a female donor in good health, enrolled as a control in a pregnancy study. The sequenced sample was CD8+ T cells from peripheral blood mononuclear cells, obtained in the third trimester of pregnancy. The J gene is TRBJ2-1, the V gene TRBV27; D might be TRBD2 (5 bases). CDR3 protein: CASSLSSVSYNEQFF. For the CDR3, the DNA is TGTGCCAGCAGTTTAAGTAGCGTGTCCTACAATGAGCAGTTCTTC.